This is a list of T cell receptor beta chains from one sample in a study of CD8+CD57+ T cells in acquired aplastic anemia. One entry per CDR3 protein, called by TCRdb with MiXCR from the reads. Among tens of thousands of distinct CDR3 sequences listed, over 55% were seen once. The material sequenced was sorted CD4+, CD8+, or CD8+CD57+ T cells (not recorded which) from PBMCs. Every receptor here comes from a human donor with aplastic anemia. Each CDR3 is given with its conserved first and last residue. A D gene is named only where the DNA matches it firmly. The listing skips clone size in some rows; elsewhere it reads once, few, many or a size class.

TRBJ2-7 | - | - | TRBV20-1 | CRPEWYEQYF | TGCAGGCCCGAGTGGTACGAGCAGTACTTC
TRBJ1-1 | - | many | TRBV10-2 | CASGGGEAFF | TGCGCCAGCGGGGGGGGTGAAGCTTTCTTT
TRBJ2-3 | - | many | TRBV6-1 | CASSEEDWGGQYF | TGTGCCAGCAGTGAAGAAGACTGGGGTGGGCAGTATTTT
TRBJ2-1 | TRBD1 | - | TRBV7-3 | CASSPQGASSYNEQFF | TGTGCCAGCAGCCCACAGGGGGCGAGCTCCTACAATGAGCAGTTCTTC
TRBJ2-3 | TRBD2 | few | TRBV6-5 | CASSFYGGAGDTQYF | TGTGCCAGCAGTTTTTACGGGGGGGCCGGAGATACGCAGTATTTT
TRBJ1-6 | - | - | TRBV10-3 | CAIGNSPLHF | TGTGCCATTGGGAATTCACCCCTCCACTTT
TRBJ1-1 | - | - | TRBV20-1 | CITGLGTEAFF | TGTATTACAGGGTTAGGGACTGAAGCTTTCTTT
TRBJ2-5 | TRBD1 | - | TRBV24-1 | CATSDGSDRVEETQYF | TGTGCCACCAGTGATGGATCCGACAGGGTGGAAGAGACCCAGTACTTC
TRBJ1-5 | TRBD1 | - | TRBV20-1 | CSARGQGTYPPQHF | TGCAGTGCTCGCGGACAGGGAACGTATCCGCCCCAGCATTTT
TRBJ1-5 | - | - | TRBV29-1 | CSVEWGYSNQPQHF | TGCAGCGTTGAATGGGGATATAGCAATCAGCCCCAGCATTTT
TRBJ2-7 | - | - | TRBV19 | CASSRDKPYEQYF | TGTGCCAGCAGCCGGGACAAGCCCTACGAGCAGTACTTC
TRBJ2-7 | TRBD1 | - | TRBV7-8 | CASSQGQSYEQYF | TGTGCCAGCAGCCAGGGACAGTCCTACGAGCAGTACTTC
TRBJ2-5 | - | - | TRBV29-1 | CSVVQGNETQYF | TGCAGCGTGGTACAGGGTAACGAGACCCAGTACTTC
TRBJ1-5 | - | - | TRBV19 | CASSIRAGTQPQHF | TGTGCCAGTAGTATTCGGGCAGGGACTCAGCCCCAGCATTTT
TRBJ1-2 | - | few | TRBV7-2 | CASSLFDTNYGYTF | TGTGCCAGCAGCTTATTTGACACCAACTATGGCTACACCTTC
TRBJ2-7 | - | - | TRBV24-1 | CAPPWEQYF | TGTGCCCCCCCATGGGAGCAGTACTTC
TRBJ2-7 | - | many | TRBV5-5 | CASSFTGLSYEQYF | TGTGCCAGCAGCTTCACTGGGCTTTCCTACGAGCAGTACTTC
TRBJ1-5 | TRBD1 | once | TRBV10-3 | CAISEDREYQPQHF | TGTGCCATCAGTGAGGACAGGGAGTATCAGCCCCAGCATTTT
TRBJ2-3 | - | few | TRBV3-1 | CASSSSWGPGTDTQYF | TGTGCCAGCAGCTCTTCCTGGGGGCCCGGTACAGATACGCAGTATTTT
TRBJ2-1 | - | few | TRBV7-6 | CASSLYREEQFF | TGTGCCAGCAGCCTCTATAGGGAGGAGCAGTTCTTC